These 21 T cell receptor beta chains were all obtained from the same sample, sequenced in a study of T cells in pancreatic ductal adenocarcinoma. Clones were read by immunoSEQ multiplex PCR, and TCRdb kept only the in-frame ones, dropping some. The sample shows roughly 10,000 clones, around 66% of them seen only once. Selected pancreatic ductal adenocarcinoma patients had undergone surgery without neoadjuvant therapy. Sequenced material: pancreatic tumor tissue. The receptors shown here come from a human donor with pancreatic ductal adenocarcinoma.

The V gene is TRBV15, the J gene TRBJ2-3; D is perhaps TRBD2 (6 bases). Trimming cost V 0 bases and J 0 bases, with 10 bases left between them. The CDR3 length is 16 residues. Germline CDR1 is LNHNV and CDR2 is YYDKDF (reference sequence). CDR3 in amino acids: CATSRDMGTSTDTQYF. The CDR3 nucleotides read TGTGCCACCAGCAGAGATATGGGGACTAGCACAGATACGCAGTATTTT. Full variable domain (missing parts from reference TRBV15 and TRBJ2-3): DAMVIQNPRYQVTQFGKPVTLSCSQTLNHNVMYWYQQKSSQAPKLLFHYYDKDFNNEADTPDNFQSRRPNTSFCFLDIRSPGLGDTAMYLCATSRDMGTSTDTQYFGPGTRLTVL.

DNA for the CDR3: TGTGCCAGCAGCTTATATAACGGGCCCAACAATGAGCAGTTCTTC. Encoded protein: CASSLYNGPNNEQFF. This chain uses TRBV7-3 with TRBJ2-1, with unresolved D. This CDR3 comprises 15 residues. The germline CDR1 and CDR2 sequences are SGHTA and FQGTGA. V was shortened by 2 bases and J by 5 bases, with 13 bases between the two germline ends.

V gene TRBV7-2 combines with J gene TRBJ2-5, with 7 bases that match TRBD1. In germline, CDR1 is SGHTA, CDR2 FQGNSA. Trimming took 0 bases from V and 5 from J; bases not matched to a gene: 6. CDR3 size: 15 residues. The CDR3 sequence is CASSLANRGEETQYF. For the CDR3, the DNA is TGTGCCAGCAGCTTAGCGAACAGGGGCGAGGAGACCCAGTACTTC. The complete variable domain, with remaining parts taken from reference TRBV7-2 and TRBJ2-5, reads GAGVSQSPSNKVTEKGKDVELRCDPISGHTALYWYRQSLGQGLEFLIYFQGNSAPDKSGLPSDRFSAERTGGSVSTLTIQRTQQEDSAVYLCASSLANRGEETQYFGPGTRLLVL.

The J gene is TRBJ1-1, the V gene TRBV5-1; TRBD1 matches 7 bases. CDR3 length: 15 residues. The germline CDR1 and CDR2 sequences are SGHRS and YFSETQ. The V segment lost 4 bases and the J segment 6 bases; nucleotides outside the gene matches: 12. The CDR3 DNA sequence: TGCGCCAGCAGCCTAATGACAGGGTTAGTGGCTGAAGCTTTCTTT. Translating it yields CASSLMTGLVAEAFF.

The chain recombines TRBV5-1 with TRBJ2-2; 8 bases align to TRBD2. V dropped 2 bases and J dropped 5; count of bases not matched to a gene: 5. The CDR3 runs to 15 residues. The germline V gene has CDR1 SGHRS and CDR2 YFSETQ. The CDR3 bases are TGCGCCAGCAGCTTAGCGGGAGTTAAGACCGGGGAGCTGTTTTTT. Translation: CASSLAGVKTGELFF. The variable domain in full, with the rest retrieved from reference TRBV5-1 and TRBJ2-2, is KAGVTQTPRYLIKTRGQQVTLSCSPISGHRSVSWYQQTPGQGLQFLFEYFSETQRNKGNFPGRFSGRQFSNSRSEMNVSTLELGDSALYLCASSLAGVKTGELFFGEGSRLTVL.

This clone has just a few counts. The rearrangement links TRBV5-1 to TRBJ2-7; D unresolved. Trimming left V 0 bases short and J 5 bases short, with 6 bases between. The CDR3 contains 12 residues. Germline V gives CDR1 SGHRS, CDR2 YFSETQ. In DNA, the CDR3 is TGCGCCAGCAGCTTGGTGTGGGACGAGCAGTACTTC. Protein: CASSLVWDEQYF.

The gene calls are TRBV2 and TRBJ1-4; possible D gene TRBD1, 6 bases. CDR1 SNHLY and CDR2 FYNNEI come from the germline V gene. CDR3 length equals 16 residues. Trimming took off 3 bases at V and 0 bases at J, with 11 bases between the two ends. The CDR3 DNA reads TGTGCCAGCAGTGATGACAGGTTCGCAACTAATGAAAAACTGTTTTTT. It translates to CASSDDRFATNEKLFF.

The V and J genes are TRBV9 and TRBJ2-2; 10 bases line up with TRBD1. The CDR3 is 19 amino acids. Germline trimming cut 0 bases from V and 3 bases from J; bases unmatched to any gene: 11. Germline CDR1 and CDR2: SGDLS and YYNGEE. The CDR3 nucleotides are TGTGCCAGCAGCGTAGGACCGACAGGGGGCTTCGGGGACACCGGGGAGCTGTTTTTT. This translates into CASSVGPTGGFGDTGELFF.

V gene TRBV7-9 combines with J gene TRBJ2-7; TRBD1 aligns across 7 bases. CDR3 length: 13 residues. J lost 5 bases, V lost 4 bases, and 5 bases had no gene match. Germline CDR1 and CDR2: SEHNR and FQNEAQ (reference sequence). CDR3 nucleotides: TGTGCCAGCAGCTCACGGGACAGCCACGAGCAGTACTTC. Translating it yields CASSSRDSHEQYF. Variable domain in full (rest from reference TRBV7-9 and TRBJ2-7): DTGVSQNPRHKITKRGQNVTFRCDPISEHNRLYWYRQTLGQGPEFLTYFQNEAQLEKSRLLSDRFSAERPKGSFSTLEIQRTEQGDSAMYLCASSSRDSHEQYFGPGTRLTVT.

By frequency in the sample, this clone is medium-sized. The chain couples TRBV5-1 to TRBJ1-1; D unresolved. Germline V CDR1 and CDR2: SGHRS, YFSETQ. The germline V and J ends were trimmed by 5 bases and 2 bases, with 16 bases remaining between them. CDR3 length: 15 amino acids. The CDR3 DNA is TGCGCCAGCAGGGAGGCAGGATACCATAACACTGAAGCTTTCTTT. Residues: CASREAGYHNTEAFF.

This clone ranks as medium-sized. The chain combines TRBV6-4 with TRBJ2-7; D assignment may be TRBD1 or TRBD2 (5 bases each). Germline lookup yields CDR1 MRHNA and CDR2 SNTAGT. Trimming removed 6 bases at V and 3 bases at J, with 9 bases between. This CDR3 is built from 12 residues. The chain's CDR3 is CASSPGSYEQYF. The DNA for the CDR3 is TGTGCCAGCAGCCCAGGGAGCTACGAGCAGTACTTC.

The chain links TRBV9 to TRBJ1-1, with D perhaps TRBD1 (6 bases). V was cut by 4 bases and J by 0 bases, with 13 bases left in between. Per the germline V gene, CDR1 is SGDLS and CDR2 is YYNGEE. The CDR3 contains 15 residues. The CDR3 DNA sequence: TGTGCCAGCAGCCCCCAGACAGGTCTGAACACTGAAGCTTTCTTT. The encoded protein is CASSPQTGLNTEAFF. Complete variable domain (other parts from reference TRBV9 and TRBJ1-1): DSGVTQTPKHLITATGQRVTLRCSPRSGDLSVYWYQQSLDQGLQFLIQYYNGEERAKGNILERFSAQQFPDLHSELNLSSLELGDSALYFCASSPQTGLNTEAFFGQGTRLTVV.

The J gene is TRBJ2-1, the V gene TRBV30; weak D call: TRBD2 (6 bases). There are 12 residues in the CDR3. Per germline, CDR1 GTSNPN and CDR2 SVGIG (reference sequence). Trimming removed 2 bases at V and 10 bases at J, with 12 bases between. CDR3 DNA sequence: TGTGCCTGGAGTCCGACTAGTGTGGAGCAGTTCTTC. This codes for CAWSPTSVEQFF.

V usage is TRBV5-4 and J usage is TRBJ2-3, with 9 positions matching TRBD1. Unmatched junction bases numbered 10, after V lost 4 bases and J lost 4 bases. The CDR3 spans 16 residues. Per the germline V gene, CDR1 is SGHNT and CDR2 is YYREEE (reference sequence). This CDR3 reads CASSPRTGEYADTQYF. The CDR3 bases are TGTGCCAGCAGCCCCCGGACAGGGGAATACGCAGATACGCAGTATTTT. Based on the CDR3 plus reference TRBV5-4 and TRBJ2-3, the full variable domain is ETGVTQSPTHLIKTRGQQVTLRCSSQSGHNTVSWYQQALGQGPQFIFQYYREEENGRGNFPPRFSGLQFPNYSSELNVNALELDDSALYLCASSPRTGEYADTQYFGPGTRLTVL.

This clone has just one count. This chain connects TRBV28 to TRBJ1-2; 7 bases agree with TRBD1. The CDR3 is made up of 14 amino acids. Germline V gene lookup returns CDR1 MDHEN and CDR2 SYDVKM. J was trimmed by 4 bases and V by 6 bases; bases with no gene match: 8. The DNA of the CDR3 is TGTGCCAGCAGGCAAGGGGGCGCAGTCTATGGCTACACCTTC. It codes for CASRQGGAVYGYTF.

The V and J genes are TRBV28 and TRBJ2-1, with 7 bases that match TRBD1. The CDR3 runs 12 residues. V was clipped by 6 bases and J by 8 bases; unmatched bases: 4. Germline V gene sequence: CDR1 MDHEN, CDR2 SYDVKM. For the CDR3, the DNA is TGTGCCAGCAGCCACACAGGGGATGAGCAGTTCTTC. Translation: CASSHTGDEQFF.

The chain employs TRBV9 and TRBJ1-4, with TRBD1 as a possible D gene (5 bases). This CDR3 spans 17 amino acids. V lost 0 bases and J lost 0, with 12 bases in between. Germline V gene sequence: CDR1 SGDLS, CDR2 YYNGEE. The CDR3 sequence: CASSVGQLGATNEKLFF. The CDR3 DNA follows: TGTGCCAGCAGCGTAGGACAGCTGGGGGCAACTAATGAAAAACTGTTTTTT.

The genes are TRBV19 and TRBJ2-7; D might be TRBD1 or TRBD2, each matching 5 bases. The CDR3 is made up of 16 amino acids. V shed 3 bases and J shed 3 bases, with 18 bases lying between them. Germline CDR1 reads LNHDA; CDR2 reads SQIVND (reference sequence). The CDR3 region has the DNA TGTGCCAGTAGTATGGGGACGTACTCCCTTGGCTACGAGCAGTACTTC. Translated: CASSMGTYSLGYEQYF. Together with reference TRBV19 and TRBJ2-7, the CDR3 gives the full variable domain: DGGITQSPKYLFRKEGQNVTLSCEQNLNHDAMYWYRQDPGQGLRLIYYSQIVNDFQKGDIAEGYSVSREKKESFPLTVTSAQKNPTAFYLCASSMGTYSLGYEQYFGPGTRLTVT.

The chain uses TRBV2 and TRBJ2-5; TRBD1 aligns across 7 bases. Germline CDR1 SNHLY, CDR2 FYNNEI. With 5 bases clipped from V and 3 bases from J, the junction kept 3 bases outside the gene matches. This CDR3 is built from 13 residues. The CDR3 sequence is CASSSTGKETQYF. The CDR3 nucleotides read TGTGCCAGCAGTTCGACAGGGAAAGAGACCCAGTACTTC.

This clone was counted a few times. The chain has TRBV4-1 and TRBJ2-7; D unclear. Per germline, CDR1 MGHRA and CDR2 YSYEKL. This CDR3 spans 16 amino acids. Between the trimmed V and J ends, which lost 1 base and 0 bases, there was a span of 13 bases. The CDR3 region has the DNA TGCGCCAGCAGCCAAGTGGTCTCTACGACCTCCTACGAGCAGTACTTC. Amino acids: CASSQVVSTTSYEQYF.

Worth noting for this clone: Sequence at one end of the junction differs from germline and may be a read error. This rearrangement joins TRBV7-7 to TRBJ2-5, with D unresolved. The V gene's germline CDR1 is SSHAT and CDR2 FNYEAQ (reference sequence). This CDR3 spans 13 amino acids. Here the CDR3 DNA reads TGTGCTAGCAGCTTAGGCAGTACAGAGACCCAGTACTTC. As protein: CASSLGSTETQYF.